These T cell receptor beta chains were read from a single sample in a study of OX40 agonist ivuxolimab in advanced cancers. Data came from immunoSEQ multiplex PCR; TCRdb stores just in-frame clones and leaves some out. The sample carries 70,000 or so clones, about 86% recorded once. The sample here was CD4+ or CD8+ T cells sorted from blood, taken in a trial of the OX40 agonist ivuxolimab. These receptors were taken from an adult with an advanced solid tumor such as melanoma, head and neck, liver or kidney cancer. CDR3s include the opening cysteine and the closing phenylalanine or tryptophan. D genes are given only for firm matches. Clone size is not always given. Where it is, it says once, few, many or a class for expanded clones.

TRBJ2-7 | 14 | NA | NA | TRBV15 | TGTGCCACCAGCCCAGATTTGGGATCGGGCGAGCAGTACTTC | CATSPDLGSGEQYF
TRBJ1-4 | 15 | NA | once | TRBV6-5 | TGTGCCAGCAGTTACTCGACGGGGATAGGGGAAAAACTGTTTTTT | CASSYSTGIGEKLFF
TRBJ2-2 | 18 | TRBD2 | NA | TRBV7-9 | TGTGCCAGCAGCTTAGGTTCTAGCGGGAGCCCCCGGAGCGGGGAGCTGTTTTTT | CASSLGSSGSPRSGELFF
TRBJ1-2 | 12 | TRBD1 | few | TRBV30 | TGTGCCAGCGGGACAGGGGGAAAGGGCTACACCTTC | CASGTGGKGYTF
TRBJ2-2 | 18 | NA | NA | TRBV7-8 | TGTGCCAGCAGCTTAAGGCCAGGTCCTACCCCGAACACCGGGGAGCTGTTTTTT | CASSLRPGPTPNTGELFF
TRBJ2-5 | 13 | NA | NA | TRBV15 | TGTGCCACCAGCAGAGCAGGGTTTGAGACCCAGTACTTC | CATSRAGFETQYF
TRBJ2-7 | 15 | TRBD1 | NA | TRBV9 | TGTGCCAGCAGCTTGGGACAGGAGAGCTCCTACGAGCAGTACTTC | CASSLGQESSYEQYF
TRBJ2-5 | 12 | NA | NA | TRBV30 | TGTGCCTGGAGGGGGCCCGGGACTACCCAGTACTTC | CAWRGPGTTQYF
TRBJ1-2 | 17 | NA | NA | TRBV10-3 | TGTGCCATCAGTGAGTCTATCTGGGGGCGACCGAACTATGGCTACACCTTC | CAISESIWGRPNYGYTF
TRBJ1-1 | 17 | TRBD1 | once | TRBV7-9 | TGTGCCAGCAGCTTAGGGGGGACAGACACTTTTTACACTGAAGCTTTCTTT | CASSLGGTDTFYTEAFF
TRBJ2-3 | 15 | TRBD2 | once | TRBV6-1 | TGTGCCAGCATAGACCGTAGCGGGAGGACAGATACGCAGTATTTT | CASIDRSGRTDTQYF
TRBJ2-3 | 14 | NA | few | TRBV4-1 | TGCGCCAGCAGCCAAGGGCTTTACACAGATACGCAGTATTTT | CASSQGLYTDTQYF
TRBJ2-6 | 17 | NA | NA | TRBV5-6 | TGTGCCAGCAAGCGGTCAGGGTCGAGCTCTGGGGCCAACGTCCTGACTTTC | CASKRSGSSSGANVLTF
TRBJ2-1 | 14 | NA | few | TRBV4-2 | TGTGCCAGCAGCCAAATCGGGACCTACAATGAGCAGTTCTTC | CASSQIGTYNEQFF
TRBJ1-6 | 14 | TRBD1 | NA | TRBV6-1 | TGTGCCAGCAGTCCCGGACAGGGGGGGTCACCCCTCCACTTT | CASSPGQGGSPLHF
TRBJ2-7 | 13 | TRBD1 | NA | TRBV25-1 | TGTGCCAGCATTGACAGGGTCTCCTACGAGCAGTACTTC | CASIDRVSYEQYF
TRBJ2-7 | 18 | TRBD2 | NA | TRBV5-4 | TGTGCCAGCAGCCCGGGGCCTAGCGGGAGGGCCCTCCTTGGCGAGCAGTACTTC | CASSPGPSGRALLGEQYF
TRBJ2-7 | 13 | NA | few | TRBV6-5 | TGTGCCAGCAGGACCCCCCTGAGCTACGAGCAGTACTTC | CASRTPLSYEQYF
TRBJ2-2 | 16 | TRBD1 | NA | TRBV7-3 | TGTGCCAGCAGCTTACCGCCCGGACAGGGAATAGGGGAGCTGTTTTTT | CASSLPPGQGIGELFF
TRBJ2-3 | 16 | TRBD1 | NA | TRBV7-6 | TGTGCCAGCAGCTTGGGAACGAGGGGGCTCGCAGATACGCAGTATTTT | CASSLGTRGLADTQYF
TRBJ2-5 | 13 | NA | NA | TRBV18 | TGTGCCAGCTCACCACCGGGGGAAGAGACCCAGTACTTC | CASSPPGEETQYF
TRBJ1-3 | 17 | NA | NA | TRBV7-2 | TGTGCCAGCAGCTTAGTCGGGGGCCCACACTCTGGAAACACCATATATTTT | CASSLVGGPHSGNTIYF
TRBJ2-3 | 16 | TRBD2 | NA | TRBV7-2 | TGTGCCAGCAGCTTAGACCCCGGGAGGGGCACAGATACGCAGTATTTT | CASSLDPGRGTDTQYF
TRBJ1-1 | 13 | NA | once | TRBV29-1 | TGCAGCGTTGGGGAAGGACAGAACACTGAAGCTTTCTTT | CSVGEGQNTEAFF
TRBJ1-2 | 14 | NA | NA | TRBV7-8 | TGTGCCAGCAGCTGGAATACCCCAGGCTATGGCTACACCTTC | CASSWNTPGYGYTF
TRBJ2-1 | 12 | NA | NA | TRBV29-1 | TGCAGCGTTGAAGCCGACCGGGACAAGCAGTTCTTC | CSVEADRDKQFF
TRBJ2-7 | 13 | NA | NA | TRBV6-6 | TGTGCCAGCAGCCGTATGACAGGACGCGAGCAGTACTTC | CASSRMTGREQYF
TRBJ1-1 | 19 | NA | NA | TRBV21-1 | TGTGCCAGCAGCATCACCGGGGGGTTAGAGGGTCCAATGAACACTGAAGCTTTCTTT | CASSITGGLEGPMNTEAFF
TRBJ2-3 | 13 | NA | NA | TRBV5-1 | TGCGCCAGCAGCTTAGAGGGGGCAGATACGCAGTATTTT | CASSLEGADTQYF
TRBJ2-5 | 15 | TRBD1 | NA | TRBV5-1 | TGCGCCAGCAGCCCTACCGGGACAGGGGCCACGGCCCAGTACTTC | CASSPTGTGATAQYF
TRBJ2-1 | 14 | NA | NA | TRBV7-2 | TGTGCCAGCAGCTTCGGACAGGCCCAGGGGGGGCAGTTCTTC | CASSFGQAQGGQFF
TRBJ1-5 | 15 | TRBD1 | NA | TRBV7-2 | TGTGCCAGCAGGTTGGGACAGGGGGTGTGGGAGCCCCAGCATTTT | CASRLGQGVWEPQHF
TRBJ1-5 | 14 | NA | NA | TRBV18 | TGTGCCAGCTCACCAGCGAGCGGGGATCAGCCCCAGCATTTT | CASSPASGDQPQHF
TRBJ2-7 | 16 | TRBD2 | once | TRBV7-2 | TGTGCCAGCAGCTTACTAGCGGGAGGTATTATCGGCGAGCAGTACTTC | CASSLLAGGIIGEQYF
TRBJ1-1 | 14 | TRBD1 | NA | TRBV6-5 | TGTGCCAGCAGGTTAGACAGGGAGGGCACTGAAGCTTTCTTT | CASRLDREGTEAFF
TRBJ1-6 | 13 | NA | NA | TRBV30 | TGTGCCTGGGGGAACTACGGGAATTCACCCCTCCGCTTT | CAWGNYGNSPLRF
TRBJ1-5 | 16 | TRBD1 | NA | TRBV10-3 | TGTGCCATCAGTGAGGTAAAGGGACAGGGAAATCAGCCCCAGCATTTT | CAISEVKGQGNQPQHF
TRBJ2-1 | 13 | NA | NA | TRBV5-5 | TGTGCCAGCAGCTTCAGTTTTCGGAATGAGCAGTTCTTC | CASSFSFRNEQFF
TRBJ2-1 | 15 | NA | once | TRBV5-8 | TGTGCCAGCAGCGACCTTTGGAGCTCCTACAATGAGCAGTTCTTC | CASSDLWSSYNEQFF
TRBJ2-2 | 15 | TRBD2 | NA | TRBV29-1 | TGCAGCGTAGCACCGGGACTAGCGGGAACCGGGGAGCTGTTTTTT | CSVAPGLAGTGELFF
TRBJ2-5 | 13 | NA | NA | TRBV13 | TGTGCCAGCAGCTTAGGGATTTGGGAGACCCAGTACTTC | CASSLGIWETQYF
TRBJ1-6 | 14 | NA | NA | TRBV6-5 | TGTGCCAGCACCGGGGCGACCCTTAATTCACCCCTCCACTTT | CASTGATLNSPLHF
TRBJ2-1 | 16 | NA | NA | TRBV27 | TGTGCCAGCAGCCCCTCCCGTGGGAGTGCCTACAATGAGCAGTTCTTC | CASSPSRGSAYNEQFF
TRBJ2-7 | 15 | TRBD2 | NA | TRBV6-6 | TGTGCCAGCAGGAGACTAGCGGGAGTATCATACGAGCAGTACTTC | CASRRLAGVSYEQYF
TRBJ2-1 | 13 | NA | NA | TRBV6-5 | TGTGCCAGCAGTGGAACAGGTTACAATGAGCAGTTCTTC | CASSGTGYNEQFF
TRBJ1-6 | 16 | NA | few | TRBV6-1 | TGTGCCAGCAGTGAAGCTCGGACACCCTATAATTCACCCCTCCACTTT | CASSEARTPYNSPLHF